The rows below give T cell receptor beta chains drawn from one sample of a study of post-analysis software for immune sequencing data. TCRdb redid the calling of the PCR reads with MiXCR, one entry per CDR3 protein. The table records 350,000 to 450,000 distinct CDR3 sequences, 30% to 45% of them present only once. Sequences were obtained from blood. The receptors here all came from a girl aged 5-17 years with multiple sclerosis. Both conserved end residues are part of each CDR3. Each record gives: V gene, clone size, D gene, J gene, CDR3 protein, CDR3 DNA. A D gene is named only where the DNA matches it firmly. Not every row has a clone size; where given, it reads once, few, many or a size class.

TRBV6-5	few	TRBD2	TRBJ2-1	CASSYISGGEYNEQFF	TGTGCCAGCAGTTACATCAGCGGGGGGGAATACAATGAGCAGTTCTTC
TRBV6-1	few	NA	TRBJ2-7	CASSEVGPGEQYF	TGTGCCAGCAGTGAAGTAGGGCCTGGCGAGCAGTACTTC
TRBV5-6	NA	TRBD2	TRBJ2-1	CASSCGLVRVNEQFF	TGTGCCAGCAGCTGCGGACTAGTCAGGGTCAATGAGCAGTTCTTC
TRBV3-1	NA	NA	TRBJ1-2	CASSRSPGSVGYTF	TGTGCCAGCAGCCGCTCGCCCGGGTCCGTAGGCTACACCTTC
TRBV18	NA	NA	TRBJ2-5	CASSPQQGWQETQYF	TGTGCCAGCTCACCGCAACAGGGATGGCAAGAGACCCAGTACTTC
TRBV4-2	NA	NA	TRBJ1-4	CASSQERQSTNEKLFF	TGTGCCAGCAGCCAGGAAAGACAGTCAACTAATGAAAAACTGTTTTTT
TRBV6-6	few	TRBD1	TRBJ2-7	CASTPDRGYEQYF	TGTGCCAGCACCCCGGACAGGGGGTACGAGCAGTACTTC
TRBV20-1	few	NA	TRBJ1-4	CSARDRARPNEKLFF	TGCAGTGCTAGAGATCGAGCCAGGCCTAATGAAAAACTGTTTTTT
TRBV28	few	TRBD1	TRBJ2-5	CATSTRAWSGTAAWETQYF	TGTGCCACCTCGACTCGCGCGTGGTCCGGGACAGCAGCTTGGGAGACCCAGTACTTC
TRBV2	NA	TRBD1	TRBJ1-2	CASRMTGVNYGYTF	TGTGCCAGCAGAATGACAGGGGTTAACTATGGCTACACCTTC
TRBV6-1	NA	NA	TRBJ1-2	CASSEVGGSDGYTF	TGTGCCAGCAGTGAAGTTGGGGGCAGTGATGGCTACACCTTC
TRBV4-1	NA	NA	TRBJ2-5	CASSQPRASLGETQYF	TGCGCCAGCAGCCAACCCCGGGCCAGTTTGGGGGAGACCCAGTACTTC
TRBV5-1	NA	TRBD1	TRBJ2-5	CASSLLPGQQETQYF	TGCGCCAGCAGCTTACTACCGGGACAGCAAGAGACCCAGTACTTC
TRBV5-5	many	NA	TRBJ2-3	CASSWNAAAQYF	TGTGCCAGCAGCTGGAACGCAGCAGCGCAGTATTTT
TRBV27	NA	NA	TRBJ2-7	CASSTGQDYYEQYF	TGTGCCAGTAGTACCGGACAGGACTACTACGAGCAGTACTTC
TRBV10-3	NA	TRBD1	TRBJ2-3	CAISTGTADTQYF	TGTGCCATCAGCACGGGGACAGCTGATACGCAGTATTTT
TRBV7-3	NA	NA	TRBJ1-1	CASSLSPQGEAFF	TGTGCCAGCAGCTTAAGCCCGCAGGGTGAAGCTTTCTTT
TRBV3-1	few	NA	TRBJ2-1	CASSQDLLSGYYNEQFF	TGTGCCAGCAGCCAAGACCTGCTTAGCGGATACTACAATGAGCAGTTCTTC
TRBV7-9	few	TRBD1	TRBJ2-4	CASSKGGRGLFVDAKNIQYF	TGTGCCAGCAGCAAAGGAGGCAGGGGGCTGTTCGTCGACGCCAAAAACATTCAGTACTTC
TRBV4-3	NA	NA	TRBJ2-6	CASSQGTPVGANVLTF	TGCGCCAGCAGCCAAGGGACACCGGTTGGGGCCAACGTCCTGACTTTC
TRBV7-9	NA	TRBD2	TRBJ2-5	CASSFSGGFYNEQYF	TGTGCCAGCAGCTTTAGCGGGGGGTTTTACAATGAGCAGTACTTC
TRBV7-9	NA	TRBD1	TRBJ2-1	CASSFFGRGTGYEQFF	TGTGCCAGCAGCTTCTTCGGCAGGGGGACAGGGTATGAGCAGTTCTTC
TRBV15	few	NA	TRBJ2-7	CATSRVLGNPYEQYF	TGTGCCACCAGCAGAGTTTTAGGCAATCCCTACGAGCAGTACTTC
TRBV7-2	few	NA	TRBJ1-1	CASSFTGAPNTEAFF	TGTGCCAGCAGCTTCACCGGGGCTCCGAACACTGAAGCTTTCTTT
TRBV12-3/TRBV12-4	NA	TRBD2	TRBJ2-3	CASRLPTSVTDAQYF	TGTGCCAGCAGACTCCCGACTAGCGTAACAGATGCGCAGTATTTT